This T cell receptor beta chain was profiled in a study of shared clonotypes between healthy human individuals. Of note for this clone: The antigen is unknown.

Study-wide results and limits: Genetic and exposure-history diversity was limited by the small donor number.

Trimming cost V 6 bases and J 7 bases; bases outside gene matches: 21. The CDR3 totals 18 residues. The germline gives CDR1 MDHEN, CDR2 SYDVKM. Loaded into unsorted PBMC replicate PCRs was about 330 ng DNA, tens of thousands of T cell genomes. Method: immunoSEQ multiplex PCR; TCRdb's copy keeps in-frame clones and lacks some. The sample yields a few hundred thousand clones, less than 80% seen once. Genomic DNA for unsorted samples, which was extracted with the QIAamp DNA Blood Mini kit, came from about 90 million PBMCs. The chain has TRBV28 and TRBJ2-5; the match to TRBD2 covers 9 bases. Sequenced: PBMCs. The sequence came from a woman in her 40s in good health. Some clones in this sample may be carry-over from other donors' samples. DNA of the CDR3: TGTGCCAGCAGGGGGACACTGTACGGGATAGCGGGAGATGGGACCCAGTACTTC. Amino acid sequence: CASRGTLYGIAGDGTQYF.